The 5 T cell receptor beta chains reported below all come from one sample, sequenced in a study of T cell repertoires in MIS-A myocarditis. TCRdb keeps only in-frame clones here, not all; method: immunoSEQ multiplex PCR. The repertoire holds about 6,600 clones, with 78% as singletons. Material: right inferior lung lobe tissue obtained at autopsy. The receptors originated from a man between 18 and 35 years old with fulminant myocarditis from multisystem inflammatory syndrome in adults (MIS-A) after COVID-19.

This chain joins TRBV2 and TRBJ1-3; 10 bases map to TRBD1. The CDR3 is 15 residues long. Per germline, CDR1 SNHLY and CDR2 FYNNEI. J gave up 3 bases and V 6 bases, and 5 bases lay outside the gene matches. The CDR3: CASSPGTGVGNTIYF. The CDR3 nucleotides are TGTGCCAGCAGCCCCGGGACAGGGGTTGGAAACACCATATATTTT. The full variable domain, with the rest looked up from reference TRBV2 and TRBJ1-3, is EPEVTQTPSHQVTQMGQEVILRCVPISNHLYFYWYRQILGQKVEFLVSFYNNEISEKSEIFDDQFSVERPDGSNFTLKIRSTKLEDSAMYFCASSPGTGVGNTIYFGEGSWLTVV.

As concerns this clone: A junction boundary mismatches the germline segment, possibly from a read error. The chain's CDR3 is CASSSRKNRETSYGYTF. The DNA for the CDR3 is TGTGCTAGCAGCTCCCGAAAGAACAGGGAAACGAGCTATGGCTACACCTTC. The chain joins TRBV7-7 to TRBJ1-2; D may be TRBD1 (6 bases). Germline V gene sequence: CDR1 SSHAT, CDR2 FNYEAQ (reference sequence). CDR3 length equals 17 residues.

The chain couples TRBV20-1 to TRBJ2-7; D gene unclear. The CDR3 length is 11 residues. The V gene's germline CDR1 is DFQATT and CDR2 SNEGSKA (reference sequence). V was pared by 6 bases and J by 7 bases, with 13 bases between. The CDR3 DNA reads TGCAGTGCAAGCGACGGGCGAGAGCAGTACTTC. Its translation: CSASDGREQYF.

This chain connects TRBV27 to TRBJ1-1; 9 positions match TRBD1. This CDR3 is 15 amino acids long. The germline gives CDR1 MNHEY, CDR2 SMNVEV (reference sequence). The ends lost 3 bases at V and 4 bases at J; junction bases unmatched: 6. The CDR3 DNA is TGTGCCAGCAGTTTGGGACAGGGTTTTCGCACTGAAGCTTTCTTT. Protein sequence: CASSLGQGFRTEAFF.

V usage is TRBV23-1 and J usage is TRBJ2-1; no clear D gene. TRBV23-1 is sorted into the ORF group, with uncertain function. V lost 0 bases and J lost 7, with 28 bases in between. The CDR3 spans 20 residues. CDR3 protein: CASSQSEHAVRLYNLNEQFF. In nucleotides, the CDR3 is TGCGCCAGCAGTCAATCTGAGCACGCGGTAAGATTGTACAATCTAAATGAGCAGTTCTTC.